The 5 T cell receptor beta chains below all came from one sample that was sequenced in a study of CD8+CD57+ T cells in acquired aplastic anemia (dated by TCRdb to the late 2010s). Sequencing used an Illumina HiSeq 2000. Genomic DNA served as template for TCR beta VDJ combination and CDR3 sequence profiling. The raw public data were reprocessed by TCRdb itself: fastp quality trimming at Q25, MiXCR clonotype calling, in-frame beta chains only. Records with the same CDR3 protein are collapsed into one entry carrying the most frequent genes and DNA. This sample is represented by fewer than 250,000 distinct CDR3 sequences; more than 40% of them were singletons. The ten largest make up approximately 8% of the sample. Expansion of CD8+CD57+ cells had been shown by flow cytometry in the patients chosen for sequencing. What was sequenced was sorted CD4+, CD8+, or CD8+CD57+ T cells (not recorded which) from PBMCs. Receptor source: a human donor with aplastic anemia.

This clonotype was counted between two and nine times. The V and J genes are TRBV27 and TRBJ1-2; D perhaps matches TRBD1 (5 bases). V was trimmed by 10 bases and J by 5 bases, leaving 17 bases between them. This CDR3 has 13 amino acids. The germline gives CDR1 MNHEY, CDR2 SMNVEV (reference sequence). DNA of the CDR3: TGTGCCACCTCCCCGGGGCGGCTGTATGGCTACACCTTC. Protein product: CATSPGRLYGYTF.

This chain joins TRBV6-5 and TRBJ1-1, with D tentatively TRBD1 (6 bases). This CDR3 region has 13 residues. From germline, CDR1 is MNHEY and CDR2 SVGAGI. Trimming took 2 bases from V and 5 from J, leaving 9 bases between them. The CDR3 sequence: CASSYTRGTEAFF. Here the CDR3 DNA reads TGTGCCAGCAGTTACACAAGGGGGACTGAAGCTTTCTTT.

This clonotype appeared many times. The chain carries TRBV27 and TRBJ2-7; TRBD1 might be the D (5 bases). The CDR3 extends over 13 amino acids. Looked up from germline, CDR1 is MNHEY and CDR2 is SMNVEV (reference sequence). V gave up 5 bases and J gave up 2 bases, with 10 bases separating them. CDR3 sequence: CASSPDRTYEQYF. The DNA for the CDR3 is TGTGCCAGCAGTCCTGACAGAACCTACGAGCAGTACTTC.

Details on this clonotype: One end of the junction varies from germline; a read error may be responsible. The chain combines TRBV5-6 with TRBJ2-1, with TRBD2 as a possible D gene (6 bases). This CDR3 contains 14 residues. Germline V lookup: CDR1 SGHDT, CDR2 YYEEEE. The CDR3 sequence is CASLDWADYNERLF. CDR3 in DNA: TGTGCCAGCTTAGACTGGGCGGACTACAATGAGCGGCTCTTC.

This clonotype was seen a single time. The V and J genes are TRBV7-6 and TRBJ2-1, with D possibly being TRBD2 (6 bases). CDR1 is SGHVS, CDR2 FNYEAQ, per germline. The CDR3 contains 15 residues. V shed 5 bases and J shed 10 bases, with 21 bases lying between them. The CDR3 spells CASSQAEGTSSEQFF. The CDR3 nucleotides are TGTGCCAGCAGCCAAGCGGAGGGTACGTCCTCCGAGCAGTTCTTC.